Listed below are T cell receptor beta chains from one sample, sequenced in a study of T cell responses to AZD1222 COVID-19 vaccine. Data came from immunoSEQ multiplex PCR; TCRdb stores just in-frame clones and leaves some out. The sample shows approximately 170,000 clones, roughly 92% of them seen only once. This sample comprised peripheral blood, obtained on day 0 of AZD1222 vaccination. Receptor source: an adult in good health. Each CDR3 is given with its conserved first and last residue. Fields, in order: J gene, clone size, V gene, D gene, CDR3 DNA, CDR3 protein. A D gene is named only where the DNA matches it firmly. Clone size is not always given. Where it is, it says once, few, many or a class for expanded clones.

TRBJ2-7 | - | TRBV7-2 | TRBD1 | TGTGCCAGCAGCCCGCGGACAGGGGGCGTCTACGAGCAGTACTTC | CASSPRTGGVYEQYF
TRBJ1-2 | - | TRBV14 | - | TGTGCCAGCAGCCAAGATATCCGGGGCTATGGCTACACCTTC | CASSQDIRGYGYTF
TRBJ1-6 | - | TRBV6-5 | - | TGTGCCAGCAGTTACTCGAGTCAGGTTTGGTCACCCCTCCACTTT | CASSYSSQVWSPLHF
TRBJ1-4 | - | TRBV5-1 | - | TGCGCCAGCAGCTCCAGGGGCCGCGAGGAAAAACTGTTTTTT | CASSSRGREEKLFF
TRBJ2-7 | - | TRBV4-2 | - | TGTGCCAGCAGCCAAGATACCCGGGGGAGGGAGCAGTACTTC | CASSQDTRGREQYF
TRBJ1-3 | - | TRBV9 | TRBD1 | TGTGCCAGCAGCTCCCGACAGGGGACCTGGTCGCCCTCTGGAAACACCATATATTTT | CASSSRQGTWSPSGNTIYF
TRBJ1-1 | - | TRBV6-5 | - | TGTGCCAACAGGATGGCGGGGTACACTGAAGCTTTCTTT | CANRMAGYTEAFF
TRBJ1-1 | - | TRBV10-3 | - | TGTGCCATCACAGGGAACATGAACACTGAAGCTTTCTTT | CAITGNMNTEAFF
TRBJ2-5 | - | TRBV19 | - | TGTGCCAGCTCGCACCGGGAGACCCAGTACTTC | CASSHRETQYF
TRBJ2-2 | - | TRBV7-2 | TRBD2 | TGTGCCAGCAGCTTAGATCTAGCGGGAGAGGAGGGGGAGCTGTTTTTT | CASSLDLAGEEGELFF
TRBJ1-4 | - | TRBV18 | - | TGTGCCAGCTCACCAGGGGTCGGTGAAAAACTGTTTTTT | CASSPGVGEKLFF
TRBJ2-3 | - | TRBV20-1 | TRBD2 | TGCAGTGCTAGTCTGGCGGGAGGGTATCAGGGTACGCAGTATTTT | CSASLAGGYQGTQYF
TRBJ2-5 | - | TRBV10-3 | - | TGTGCCATCAGTGAGAGGTCAGAGACCCAGTACTTC | CAISERSETQYF
TRBJ1-5 | - | TRBV19 | - | TGTGCCAGTTCCCTGAGGGAGAGCAATCAGCCCCAGCATTTT | CASSLRESNQPQHF
TRBJ2-3 | - | TRBV4-3 | TRBD2 | TGCGCCAGCAGCCAAGGGGGGGGACTAGCGGTAACAGATACGCAGTATTTT | CASSQGGGLAVTDTQYF
TRBJ2-1 | - | TRBV12-5 | TRBD2 | TGTGCTAGTGGTTTGGCCACAGCGGGGCAGGCTTACAATGAGCAGTTCTTC | CASGLATAGQAYNEQFF
TRBJ2-1 | - | TRBV11-2 | - | TGTGCCAGCAGCTTAGGTTGGACCCAGCAGTTCTTC | CASSLGWTQQFF
TRBJ1-5 | - | TRBV6-1 | - | TGTGCCAGCAGTGAACATCGAGACAGAGCCAATCAGCCCCAGCATTTT | CASSEHRDRANQPQHF
TRBJ1-1 | - | TRBV5-8 | - | TGTGCCAGCAGCTTGGAGGGGGTAGGGAACACTGAAGCTTTCTTT | CASSLEGVGNTEAFF
TRBJ1-1 | - | TRBV5-1 | - | TGCGCCAGCAGCTCGACAGCTAACACTGAAGCTTTCTTT | CASSSTANTEAFF
TRBJ1-2 | - | TRBV14 | - | TGTGCCACCCGGGCCGACGGGGGCCATAACTATGGCTACACCTTC | CATRADGGHNYGYTF
TRBJ2-3 | - | TRBV4-2 | - | TGTGCCAGCAGCCAAGGACGAGGCCCAGATACGCAGTATTTT | CASSQGRGPDTQYF
TRBJ2-1 | once | TRBV11-2 | TRBD1 | TGTGCCAGCAGCTTAGGGACAGGTCCCTACAATGAGCAGTTCTTC | CASSLGTGPYNEQFF
TRBJ2-5 | - | TRBV15 | - | TGTGCCACCAGCATCGGGTTGGGAAGGTTAGAGACCCAGTACTTC | CATSIGLGRLETQYF
TRBJ2-1 | - | TRBV5-1 | - | TGCGCCAGCAGCTCCACTATCAATGAGCAGTTCTTC | CASSSTINEQFF
TRBJ1-3 | - | TRBV4-2 | - | TGTGCCAGCAGCCACCCCTCGACAGGATTCTCTGGAAACACCATATATTTT | CASSHPSTGFSGNTIYF
TRBJ2-2 | - | TRBV11-3 | - | TGTGCCAGCAGCTCCGGACAGCGCAACACCGGGGAGCTGTTTTTT | CASSSGQRNTGELFF
TRBJ2-2 | - | TRBV12-3/TRBV12-4 | - | TGTGCCAGCAGTTTCTGGGATGCCGGGGAGCTGTTTTTT | CASSFWDAGELFF
TRBJ1-1 | once | TRBV6-1 | - | TGTGCCAGCAGTGAGGTCCCAGGTCTTTACACTGAAGCTTTCTTT | CASSEVPGLYTEAFF
TRBJ1-1 | - | TRBV25-1 | - | TGTGCCAGCAAGGGTGTCGGCAGGAGGGGCACTGAAGCTTTCTTT | CASKGVGRRGTEAFF
TRBJ2-7 | - | TRBV2 | TRBD1 | TGTGCCAGCAATGAGGACAGGGCCCAGGTGAAGGAGCAGTACTTC | CASNEDRAQVKEQYF
TRBJ2-5 | - | TRBV6-6 | - | TGTGCCAGCAGTTATATCGGGTGGGAGACCCAGTACTTC | CASSYIGWETQYF
TRBJ2-3 | once | TRBV7-9 | - | TGTGCCAGCAGCCAGTTCGGGGTTCGATATACGCAGTATTTT | CASSQFGVRYTQYF
TRBJ1-6 | - | TRBV6-4 | - | TGTGCCAGCAGTGACTCGGTGGGTCCTGATTCACCCCTCCACTTT | CASSDSVGPDSPLHF
TRBJ2-7 | - | TRBV7-9 | - | TGTGCCAGCAGCTTAGGGAGATCCTACGAGCAGTACTTC | CASSLGRSYEQYF
TRBJ2-5 | - | TRBV2 | TRBD2 | TGTGCCACCAGGATTAGCGGGGGGAGTATGGAGACCCAGTACTTC | CATRISGGSMETQYF
TRBJ2-7 | - | TRBV21-1 | - | TGTGCCAGCAGCAGGGAAACTAGCGGATCCTACGAGCAGTACTTC | CASSRETSGSYEQYF
TRBJ1-3 | once | TRBV5-1 | TRBD1 | TGCGCCAGCAGCTTGGCGTGGACAGGGGGCGCTTTTTCTGGAAACACCATATATTTT | CASSLAWTGGAFSGNTIYF
TRBJ2-7 | - | TRBV3-1/TRBV3-2 | TRBD1 | TGTGCCAGCAGACCTGCCGTCGGACAGGGAACCTACGAGCAGTACTTC | CASRPAVGQGTYEQYF
TRBJ2-1 | - | TRBV12-3/TRBV12-4 | - | TGTGCCAGCACCCTAGATTACAATGAGCAGTTCTTC | CASTLDYNEQFF
TRBJ2-1 | - | TRBV19 | - | TGTGCCAGTAGTTTTCGGGGCAATGAGCAGTTCTTC | CASSFRGNEQFF
TRBJ2-5 | - | TRBV19 | - | TGTGCCACCCAGGCGGCGGGCCCCCTAGAGACCCAGTACTTC | CATQAAGPLETQYF
TRBJ1-1 | once | TRBV6-5 | TRBD1 | TGTGCCAGCAGCCAGGGACAGTACACTGAAGCTTTCTTT | CASSQGQYTEAFF
TRBJ1-1 | once | TRBV7-9 | - | TGTGCCAGCAGCGGAGGACGGATGAACACTGAAGCTTTCTTT | CASSGGRMNTEAFF
TRBJ1-2 | few | TRBV5-1 | - | TGCGCCAGCAGCTTGCTGTCCGGGGGCAACTATGGCTACACCTTC | CASSLLSGGNYGYTF